This TCR beta chain derives from a study of human T cells and chemical hapten exposure. Documented time point: patch test 2, 6 weeks after DPC sensitization. Sample treatment: therapeutic diphenylcyclopropenone sensitization with weekly scalp DPC. TCRdb analysed the RACE reads with MiXCR anew, one entry per CDR3 protein. Here the sample spans some 82,000 distinct CDR3 sequences, 6.6% being singletons. The ends were cut back, 0 bases at V and 0 bases at J, with 12 bases in the middle. The CDR3 has 16 amino acids. Germline loops: CDR1 SGHTS, CDR2 YDEGEE. The V and J genes are TRBV5-8 and TRBJ1-2; the D gene is possibly TRBD1 (5 bases). The sequence came from a woman aged 25 to 45 with alopecia areata. Some clones in this sample may be carry-over from other donors' samples. The material was whole blood, obtained in connection with sensitization to the hapten diphenylcyclopropenone (DPC). CDR3 sequence reads: CASSLGTLYANYGYTF. CDR3 nucleotide sequence: TGTGCCAGCAGCTTGGGGACACTCTATGCTAACTATGGCTACACCTTC.